This paragraph reports one TCR beta chain. Its antigen is currently unknown. Unmatched junction bases numbered 10, after V lost 1 base and J lost 4 bases. The CDR3 runs to 17 residues. Per germline, CDR1 LGHNA and CDR2 YNFKEQ. PCR amplification relied on 60 Vbeta primers (plus 13 Jbeta primers). Original processing methods: In a later analysis, roughly 10 million of 75 million to 85 million unique beta chains occurred in at least two donors. Profiling relied on immunoSEQ multiplex PCR, and the TCRdb table lists in-frame clones only, not all of them. V, J and clone size derive from that table, while D and trimming were established from the DNA sequence. The table records roughly 120,000 clones, 80% of them present only once. The record originates from a study of cytomegalovirus exposure and HLA in healthy donors. Study observations and caveats: The study listed roughly 150 cytomegalovirus-associated TCR beta chains. TCR beta sequences numbering under 20,000 were associated with HLA alleles at 0.05 false discovery rate in a later analysis.

The sequenced material came from PBMCs. This receptor was identified in a female donor in good health and CMV-seropositive. V gene TRBV4-2 combines with J gene TRBJ2-1; TRBD2 matches at 7 bases. CDR3 protein: CASSQGGGLNPYNEQFF. In nucleotides, the CDR3 is TGTGCCAGCAGCCAAGGCGGGGGTCTCAACCCATACAATGAGCAGTTCTTC.